This is a list of T cell receptor beta chains from one sample in a study of identical twins. In TCRdb, the 5' RACE reads were re-called with MiXCR into one record per CDR3 protein. Altogether 500,000 or so distinct CDR3 sequences are present, roughly 13% being singletons, with the ten largest covering about 0.97%. The sample was also reused in another study, on yellow fever vaccine responses in identical twins.

Sequencing was done on a sample of CD4+ T cells sorted from blood. These receptors originate from a woman under 30 in good health. The CDR3 runs from the conserved cysteine through the conserved F or W. Fields, in order: V gene, D gene, clone size, J gene, CDR3 DNA, CDR3 protein. D genes are given only for firm matches. Only some rows state a clone size, as once, few, many or a class for expanded clones.

v_call: TRBV7-9
d_call: NA
clone_size: few
j_call: TRBJ1-4
cdr3_nt: TGTGCCAGCAGCTTAGGCAGGGCAGATGAAAAACTGTTTTTT
cdr3_aa: CASSLGRADEKLFF

v_call: TRBV5-1
d_call: TRBD1
clone_size: NA
j_call: TRBJ2-5
cdr3_nt: TGCGCCAGCAGACCTACAGGACAGGGAGGAGAGACCCAGTACTTC
cdr3_aa: CASRPTGQGGETQYF

v_call: TRBV24-1
d_call: NA
clone_size: NA
j_call: TRBJ2-3
cdr3_nt: TGTGCCACCAGTGATTGGGGAGATACGCAGTATTTT
cdr3_aa: CATSDWGDTQYF

v_call: TRBV29-1
d_call: NA
clone_size: few
j_call: TRBJ2-7
cdr3_nt: TGCAGCGTTGAAGATCAGGGACGGGAATACTTC
cdr3_aa: CSVEDQGREYF

v_call: TRBV12-3/TRBV12-4
d_call: TRBD2
clone_size: few
j_call: TRBJ2-3
cdr3_nt: TGTGCCAGCAGTTTAGAAGGGACGGGGGGGCAGGCAGATACGCAGTATTTT
cdr3_aa: CASSLEGTGGQADTQYF

v_call: TRBV6-1
d_call: TRBD1
clone_size: few
j_call: TRBJ2-7
cdr3_nt: TGTGCCAGCAGAATGGACAGGGTGAGCTCCTACGAGCAGTACTTC
cdr3_aa: CASRMDRVSSYEQYF

v_call: TRBV6-5
d_call: TRBD1
clone_size: NA
j_call: TRBJ2-7
cdr3_nt: TGTGCCAGCAGTTACAGACAGGGGTGGGACTACGAGCAGTACTTC
cdr3_aa: CASSYRQGWDYEQYF

v_call: TRBV7-9
d_call: NA
clone_size: few
j_call: TRBJ1-2
cdr3_nt: TGTGCCAGCAGTCCGGGGCGGGGTCGGAGCTACACCTTC
cdr3_aa: CASSPGRGRSYTF

v_call: TRBV7-3
d_call: TRBD1
clone_size: few
j_call: TRBJ2-1
cdr3_nt: TGTGCCAGCAGCCCTGGGGGACAGGGCCACAATGAGCAGTTCTTC
cdr3_aa: CASSPGGQGHNEQFF

v_call: TRBV19
d_call: TRBD1
clone_size: few
j_call: TRBJ1-1
cdr3_nt: TGTGCCAGTACCAAACAGGGGGTGCGCACTGAAGCTTTCTTT
cdr3_aa: CASTKQGVRTEAFF

v_call: TRBV12-3/TRBV12-4
d_call: NA
clone_size: many
j_call: TRBJ2-5
cdr3_nt: TGTGCCAGCAGTTTAACTAGTAGGGCCTCCCAAGAGACCCAGTACTTC
cdr3_aa: CASSLTSRASQETQYF

v_call: TRBV7-2
d_call: NA
clone_size: many
j_call: TRBJ2-7
cdr3_nt: TGTGCCAGCAGCCCTGGGAGTTCCCGCTACGAGCAGTACTTC
cdr3_aa: CASSPGSSRYEQYF

v_call: TRBV20-1
d_call: NA
clone_size: NA
j_call: TRBJ2-3
cdr3_nt: TGCAGTGCTAGAGTCGGAGGGAAAGATACGCAGTATTTT
cdr3_aa: CSARVGGKDTQYF

v_call: TRBV28
d_call: NA
clone_size: NA
j_call: TRBJ2-4
cdr3_nt: TGTGCCAGCAGTCCACAGGGAAAAGAAAACATTCAGTACTTC
cdr3_aa: CASSPQGKENIQYF

v_call: TRBV10-3
d_call: NA
clone_size: few
j_call: TRBJ1-1
cdr3_nt: TGTGCCATCAGTGAGCGCCGGGACAACACTGAAGCTTTCTTT
cdr3_aa: CAISERRDNTEAFF

v_call: TRBV28
d_call: NA
clone_size: few
j_call: TRBJ2-7
cdr3_nt: TGTGCCAGCAGGCCACCGACACGGTACGAGCAGTACTTC
cdr3_aa: CASRPPTRYEQYF

v_call: TRBV24-1
d_call: NA
clone_size: NA
j_call: TRBJ2-5
cdr3_nt: TGTGCCACCAAAAGTGTGGAGACCCAGTACTTC
cdr3_aa: CATKSVETQYF

v_call: TRBV7-3
d_call: TRBD2
clone_size: NA
j_call: TRBJ2-1
cdr3_nt: TGTGCCAGCAGCCAGACTAGCGGGGGGGCGTGGGAGCAGTTCTTC
cdr3_aa: CASSQTSGGAWEQFF

v_call: TRBV5-1
d_call: TRBD2
clone_size: NA
j_call: TRBJ2-3
cdr3_nt: TGCGCCAGCAGCTCCTGGGGGGGACTAGCTAGCACAGATACGCAGTATTTT
cdr3_aa: CASSSWGGLASTDTQYF

v_call: TRBV11-2
d_call: TRBD2
clone_size: many
j_call: TRBJ2-1
cdr3_nt: TGTGCCAGCAGCCGTCTAGCGGGGAGCTACAATGAGCAGTTCTTC
cdr3_aa: CASSRLAGSYNEQFF

v_call: TRBV20-1
d_call: NA
clone_size: NA
j_call: TRBJ2-7
cdr3_nt: TGCAGTGGTGAGGTTAGCTCCTACGAGCAGTACTTC
cdr3_aa: CSGEVSSYEQYF

v_call: TRBV9
d_call: NA
clone_size: NA
j_call: TRBJ2-3
cdr3_nt: TGTGCCAGCAGCGTAGCTAGCAACACAGATACGCAGTATTTT
cdr3_aa: CASSVASNTDTQYF

v_call: TRBV7-9
d_call: TRBD1
clone_size: NA
j_call: TRBJ2-5
cdr3_nt: TGTGCCAGCAGCCCAAAACGACAGGGTACCCAAGAGACCCAGTACTTC
cdr3_aa: CASSPKRQGTQETQYF

v_call: TRBV11-2
d_call: TRBD1
clone_size: many
j_call: TRBJ2-5
cdr3_nt: TGTGCCAGCAGCTTAGACCTAAGGACAGGGGGCGCATCCACGAAGACCCAGTACTTC
cdr3_aa: CASSLDLRTGGASTKTQYF

v_call: TRBV5-1
d_call: NA
clone_size: many
j_call: TRBJ1-1
cdr3_nt: TGCGCCAGCAACCAAATTGAGGGGTTTGGGAACACTGAAGCTTTCTTT
cdr3_aa: CASNQIEGFGNTEAFF

v_call: TRBV10-3
d_call: NA
clone_size: NA
j_call: TRBJ2-3
cdr3_nt: TGTGCCATCAGGAGAGGGACAACCGACACAGATACGCAGTATTTT
cdr3_aa: CAIRRGTTDTDTQYF

v_call: TRBV4-3
d_call: NA
clone_size: NA
j_call: TRBJ2-5
cdr3_nt: TGCGCCAGCAGAGATCGACATATCCAAGAGACCCAGTACTTC
cdr3_aa: CASRDRHIQETQYF

v_call: TRBV20-1
d_call: NA
clone_size: NA
j_call: TRBJ2-7
cdr3_nt: TGCAGTGCTGGACCTCCCGGGGGTTCCTACGAGCAGTACTTC
cdr3_aa: CSAGPPGGSYEQYF

v_call: TRBV20-1
d_call: NA
clone_size: few
j_call: TRBJ2-3
cdr3_nt: TGCAGTGCTAGTCTTATAGATACGCAGTATTTT
cdr3_aa: CSASLIDTQYF

v_call: TRBV6-1
d_call: TRBD2
clone_size: NA
j_call: TRBJ2-7
cdr3_nt: TGTGCCAGCGGAAGGACTAGCGGGAAGGACGAGCAGTACTTC
cdr3_aa: CASGRTSGKDEQYF

v_call: TRBV12-3/TRBV12-4
d_call: NA
clone_size: many
j_call: TRBJ1-3
cdr3_nt: TGTGCCAGCAGTTCCTCCCCCGGATCTGGAAACACCATATATTTT
cdr3_aa: CASSSSPGSGNTIYF

v_call: TRBV7-7
d_call: NA
clone_size: NA
j_call: TRBJ2-1
cdr3_nt: TGTGCTAGCAGCTTAGAAGGCACAGGGCCCAATGAGCAGTTCTTC
cdr3_aa: CASSLEGTGPNEQFF

v_call: TRBV20-1
d_call: NA
clone_size: NA
j_call: TRBJ2-5
cdr3_nt: TGCAGTGTTGTGCGACAGCAACAAGAGACCCAGTACTTC
cdr3_aa: CSVVRQQQETQYF

v_call: TRBV5-6
d_call: NA
clone_size: NA
j_call: TRBJ2-5
cdr3_nt: TGTGCCAGCAGCGCGGGGACGAGAGGAGAGGAGACCCAGTACTTC
cdr3_aa: CASSAGTRGEETQYF

v_call: TRBV3-1
d_call: NA
clone_size: NA
j_call: TRBJ2-1
cdr3_nt: TGTGCCAGCAGCCACAGCGGTTCCAATGAGCAGTTCTTC
cdr3_aa: CASSHSGSNEQFF

v_call: TRBV29-1
d_call: NA
clone_size: NA
j_call: TRBJ2-6
cdr3_nt: TGCAGCGTTCCAAACCCATTTGGGGCCAACGTCCTGACTTTC
cdr3_aa: CSVPNPFGANVLTF

v_call: TRBV7-2
d_call: TRBD1
clone_size: many
j_call: TRBJ1-2
cdr3_nt: TGTGCCAGCAGCTCGGGACAGCACTATGGCTACACCTTC
cdr3_aa: CASSSGQHYGYTF